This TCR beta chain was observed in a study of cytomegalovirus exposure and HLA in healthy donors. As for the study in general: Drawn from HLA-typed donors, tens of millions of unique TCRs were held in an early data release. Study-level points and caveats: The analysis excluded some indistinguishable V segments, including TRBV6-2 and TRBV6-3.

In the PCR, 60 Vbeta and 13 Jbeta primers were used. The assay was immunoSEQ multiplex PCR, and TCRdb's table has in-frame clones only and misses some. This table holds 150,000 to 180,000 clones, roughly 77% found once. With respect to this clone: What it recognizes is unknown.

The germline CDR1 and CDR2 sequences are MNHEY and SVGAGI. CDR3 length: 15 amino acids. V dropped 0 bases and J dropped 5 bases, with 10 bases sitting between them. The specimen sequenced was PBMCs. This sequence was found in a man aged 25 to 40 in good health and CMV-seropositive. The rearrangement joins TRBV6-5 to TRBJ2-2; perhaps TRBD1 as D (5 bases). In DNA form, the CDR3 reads TGTGCCAGCAGTTACTCGCCAGGGTTAACCGGGGAGCTGTTTTTT. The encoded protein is CASSYSPGLTGELFF.